This TCR beta chain was observed in a study of OX40 agonist ivuxolimab in advanced cancers. Trimming removed 6 bases at V and 6 bases at J, with 8 bases between. The CDR3 spans 11 residues. Germline V gene lookup returns CDR1 ENHRY and CDR2 SYGVKD. Generated by immunoSEQ multiplex PCR, the TCRdb table keeps only in-frame clones and is missing some. The table has about 60,000 clones, roughly nine tenths seen once. Blood sampling took place at baseline, cycle 4 day 1, and cycle 7 day 1. The sequence came from an adult with an advanced solid tumor such as melanoma, head and neck, liver or kidney cancer. This sample comprised CD4+ or CD8+ T cells sorted from blood, obtained in a trial of the OX40 agonist ivuxolimab. The chain couples TRBV10-3 to TRBJ1-2; D is uncertain. CDR3 region: CAIRAGDGYTF. The CDR3 DNA reads TGTGCCATCAGGGCTGGGGATGGCTACACCTTC.